Listed below are T cell receptor beta chains from one sample, sequenced in a study of blood T cell repertoires in COVID-19. Profiled with immunoSEQ multiplex PCR; TCRdb holds only in-frame clones, not every one. The table includes fewer than 200,000 clones, around 67% detected once. Sequenced sample: peripheral blood. These TCRs come from a woman older than 75 with acute or convalescent COVID-19. Each CDR3 is given with its conserved first and last residue. Fields, in order: CDR3 DNA, CDR3 protein, D gene, J gene, V gene, clone size. A D gene is named only where the DNA matches it firmly. Rows give clone size only sometimes, using once, few, many, or a class for an expanded clone.

TGTGCCAGCAAGTGGGACTATAACAATGAGCAGTTCTTC,CASKWDYNNEQFF,TRBD2,TRBJ2-1,TRBV2,.
TGTGCCAGCAGTTTTAGCGGGAGGGCATACACCGGGGAGCTGTTTTTT,CASSFSGRAYTGELFF,TRBD2,TRBJ2-2,TRBV6-5,.
TGTGCCAGCAGCATAGGGACAGGGGATTCACCCCTCCACTTT,CASSIGTGDSPLHF,TRBD1,TRBJ1-6,TRBV9,.
TGTGCCAGCCGGGATATGCAGTTTAGGGAGCAGTTCTTC,CASRDMQFREQFF,.,TRBJ2-1,TRBV6-5,.
TGTGCCAGTAGTGTGACTGGAACCGGGGAGCTGTTTTTT,CASSVTGTGELFF,.,TRBJ2-2,TRBV19,few
TGTGCCAGCAGCGGACCGGGGGTCGAGCAGTACTTC,CASSGPGVEQYF,.,TRBJ2-7,TRBV5-6,.
TGTGCCAGCAGTTTCCTGGGGGCTGGGGATAGCAATCAGCCCCAGCATTTT,CASSFLGAGDSNQPQHF,.,TRBJ1-5,TRBV28,few
TGCGCCAGCAGCCAAGGGCCGGCAGGGGATACCTACGAGCAGTACTTC,CASSQGPAGDTYEQYF,.,TRBJ2-7,TRBV4-1,.
TGTGCCAGCAGCTTGGGACAGGGGAAAAGGACTAGTTTACTGTTCTTC,CASSLGQGKRTSLLFF,.,TRBJ2-1,TRBV5-6,.
TGTGCCAGCACCACCGGGACAGGAAGCTACGAGCAGTACTTC,CASTTGTGSYEQYF,TRBD1,TRBJ2-7,TRBV6-5,.
TGTGCCAGCAGTGCCCAACCGGGACAGGGAACTAGCGAGCAGTTCTTC,CASSAQPGQGTSEQFF,TRBD1,TRBJ2-1,TRBV28,.
TGTGCCAGCAGCGTAGAGGGGGACAGGGGTCGTGGAAACACCATATATTTT,CASSVEGDRGRGNTIYF,TRBD1,TRBJ1-3,TRBV9,.
TGTGCCTGCGAAAGTCCGGGACTAGCGGCGGTCGGCGAGCAGTACTTC,CACESPGLAAVGEQYF,TRBD2,TRBJ2-7,TRBV30,few
TGTGCCAGCAGCTTTACGGGGGGCTCCTACAATGAGCAGTTCTTC,CASSFTGGSYNEQFF,TRBD2,TRBJ2-1,TRBV7-2,.
TGTGCCAGCAGCGTAGATAGGAGGCCCTACGAGCAGTACTTC,CASSVDRRPYEQYF,.,TRBJ2-7,TRBV9,.
TGTGCCAGCAGCCTCCAGCAGCCCCAGCATTTT,CASSLQQPQHF,.,TRBJ1-5,TRBV28,few
TGTGCCAGCACCTCAGGACAGGGAGACCCTGGGGCCAACGTCCTGACTTTC,CASTSGQGDPGANVLTF,TRBD1,TRBJ2-6,TRBV27,.
TGTGCCAGCTCACCACCTGTCGGCTCTGGAAACACCATATATTTT,CASSPPVGSGNTIYF,.,TRBJ1-3,TRBV18,.
TGCGCCAGCAGCTTGTTGCCGGGAGTGCTAGGTGGGAATGAGCAGTTCTTC,CASSLLPGVLGGNEQFF,.,TRBJ2-1,TRBV5-1,.